This T cell receptor (beta chain) is from a study of blood T cell repertoires in COVID-19. Across the whole study: Samples taken during acute and convalescent COVID-19 were collected in the United States, Italy and Spain. Sample material is recorded as cDNA or gDNA derived from T cells, B-cell-depleted T cells, or PBMCs.

As originally analysed: Reference gene primer amplification gave estimated nucleated cell counts. The protocol was immunoSEQ multiplex PCR, while the TCRdb copy is restricted to in-frame clones and leaves out a portion. The V and J calls and clone size are taken from that table; D and trimming were inferred from the DNA. The sample consists of a few hundred thousand clones, roughly 90% of them appearing once. The CDR3 consists of 18 residues. V lost 4 bases to trimming and J lost 5 bases, with 26 bases between them. Germline lookup yields CDR1 LNHDA and CDR2 SQIVND (reference sequence). This sequence originates from a woman aged 60 to 75 with acute or convalescent COVID-19. The genes are TRBV19 and TRBJ2-5, with D tentatively TRBD1 (6 bases). Sequencing was carried out using peripheral blood. In DNA form, the CDR3 reads TGTGCCAGTAGTAAACGAGGGGGAGTGAGCGGTACCGGGGAGACCCAGTACTTC. As protein: CASSKRGGVSGTGETQYF.